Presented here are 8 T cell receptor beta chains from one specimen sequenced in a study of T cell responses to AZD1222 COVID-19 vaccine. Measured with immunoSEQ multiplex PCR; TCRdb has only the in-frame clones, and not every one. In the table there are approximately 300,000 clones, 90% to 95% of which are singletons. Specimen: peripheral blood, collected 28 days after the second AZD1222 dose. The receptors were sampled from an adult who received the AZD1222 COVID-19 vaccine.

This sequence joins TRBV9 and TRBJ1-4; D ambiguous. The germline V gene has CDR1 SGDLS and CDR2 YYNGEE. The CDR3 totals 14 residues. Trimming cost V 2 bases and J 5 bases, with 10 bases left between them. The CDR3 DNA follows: TGTGCCAGCAGCGTGAATCAACTAAATGAAAAACTGTTTTTT. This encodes CASSVNQLNEKLFF.

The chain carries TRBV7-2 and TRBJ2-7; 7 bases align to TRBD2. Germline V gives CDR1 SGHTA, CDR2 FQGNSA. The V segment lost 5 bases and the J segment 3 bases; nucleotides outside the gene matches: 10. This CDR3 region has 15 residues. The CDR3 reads CASSLVGGGDYEQYF. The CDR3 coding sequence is TGTGCCAGCAGCCTTGTGGGGGGAGGGGACTACGAGCAGTACTTC.

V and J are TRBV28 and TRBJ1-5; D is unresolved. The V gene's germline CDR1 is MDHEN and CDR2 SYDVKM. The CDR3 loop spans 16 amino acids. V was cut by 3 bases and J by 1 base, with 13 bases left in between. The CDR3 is CASSFQRVWSNQPQHF. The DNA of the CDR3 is TGTGCCAGCAGTTTCCAGAGGGTATGGAGCAATCAGCCCCAGCATTTT. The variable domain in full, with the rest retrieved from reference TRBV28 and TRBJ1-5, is DVKVTQSSRYLVKRTGEKVFLECVQDMDHENMFWYRQDPGLGLRLIYFSYDVKMKEKGDIPEGYSVSREKKERFSLILESASTNQTSMYLCASSFQRVWSNQPQHFGDGTRLSIL.

The CDR3: CASSPGWNTEAFF. CDR3 nucleotide sequence: TGTGCCAGCAGCCCGGGATGGAACACTGAAGCTTTCTTT. The V call is TRBV7-2, the J call TRBJ1-1; D is unresolved. Germline CDR1 SGHTA, CDR2 FQGNSA. The CDR3 runs 13 residues. With 5 bases removed from V and 1 base from J, the gap between germline ends came to 8 bases.

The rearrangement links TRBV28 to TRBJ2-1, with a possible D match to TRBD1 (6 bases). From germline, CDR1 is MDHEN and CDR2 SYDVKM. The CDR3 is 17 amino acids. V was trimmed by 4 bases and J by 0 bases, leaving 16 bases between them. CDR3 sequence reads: CASSYIGGGRSYNEQFF. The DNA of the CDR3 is TGTGCCAGCAGTTACATTGGGGGCGGACGCTCCTACAATGAGCAGTTCTTC.

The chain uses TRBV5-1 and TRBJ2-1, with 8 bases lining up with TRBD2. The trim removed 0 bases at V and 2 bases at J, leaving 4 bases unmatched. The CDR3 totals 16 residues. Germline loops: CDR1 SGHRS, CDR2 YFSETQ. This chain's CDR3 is CASSLESGGPYNEQFF. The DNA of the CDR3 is TGCGCCAGCAGCTTGGAAAGCGGGGGCCCCTACAATGAGCAGTTCTTC.

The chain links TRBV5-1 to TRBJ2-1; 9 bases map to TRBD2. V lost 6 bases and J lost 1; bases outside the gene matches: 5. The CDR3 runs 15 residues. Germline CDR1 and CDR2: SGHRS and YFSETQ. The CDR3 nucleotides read TGCGCCAGCAACGAAGCGGGAGGTTCCTACAATGAGCAGTTCTTC. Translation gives CASNEAGGSYNEQFF.

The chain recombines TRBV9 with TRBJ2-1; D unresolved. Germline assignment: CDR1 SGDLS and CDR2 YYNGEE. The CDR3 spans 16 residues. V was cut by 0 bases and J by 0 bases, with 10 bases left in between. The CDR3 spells CASSVALVSSYNEQFF. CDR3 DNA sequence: TGTGCCAGCAGCGTAGCTCTAGTGAGCTCCTACAATGAGCAGTTCTTC. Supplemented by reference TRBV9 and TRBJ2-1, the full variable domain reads DSGVTQTPKHLITATGQRVTLRCSPRSGDLSVYWYQQSLDQGLQFLIQYYNGEERAKGNILERFSAQQFPDLHSELNLSSLELGDSALYFCASSVALVSSYNEQFFGPGTRLTVL.